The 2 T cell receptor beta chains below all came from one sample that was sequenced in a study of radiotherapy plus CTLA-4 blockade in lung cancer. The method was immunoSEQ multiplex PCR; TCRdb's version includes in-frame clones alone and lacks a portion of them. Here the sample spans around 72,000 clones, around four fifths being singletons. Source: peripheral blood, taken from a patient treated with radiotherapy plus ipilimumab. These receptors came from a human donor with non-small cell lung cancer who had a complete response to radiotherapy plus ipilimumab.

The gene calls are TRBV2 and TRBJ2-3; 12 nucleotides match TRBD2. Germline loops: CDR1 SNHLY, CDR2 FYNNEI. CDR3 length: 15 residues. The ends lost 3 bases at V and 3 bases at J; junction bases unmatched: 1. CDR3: CASSETSGRTDTQYF. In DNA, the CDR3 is TGTGCCAGCAGTGAGACTAGCGGGAGAACAGATACGCAGTATTTT.

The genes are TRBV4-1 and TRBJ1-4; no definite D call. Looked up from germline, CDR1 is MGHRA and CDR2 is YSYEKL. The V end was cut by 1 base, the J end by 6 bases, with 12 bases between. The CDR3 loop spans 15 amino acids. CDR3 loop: CASSQVRTTHEKLFF. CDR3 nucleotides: TGCGCCAGCAGCCAAGTTAGAACAACCCATGAAAAACTGTTTTTT.